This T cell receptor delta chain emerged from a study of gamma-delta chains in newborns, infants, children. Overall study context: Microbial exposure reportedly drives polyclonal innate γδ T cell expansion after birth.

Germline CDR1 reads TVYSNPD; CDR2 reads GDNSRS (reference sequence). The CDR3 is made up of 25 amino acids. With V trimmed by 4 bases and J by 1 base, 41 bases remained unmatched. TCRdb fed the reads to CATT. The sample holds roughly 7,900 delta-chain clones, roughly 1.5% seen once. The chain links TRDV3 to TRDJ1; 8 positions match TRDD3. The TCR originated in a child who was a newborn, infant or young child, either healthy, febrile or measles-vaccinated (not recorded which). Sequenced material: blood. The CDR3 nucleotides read TGTGCCTGCCTCTGTACCGGCCCTCCCTCTTATTACTGGGGGTCGCAACTTCCCCTCACCGATAAACTCATCTTT. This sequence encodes CACLCTGPPSYYWGSQLPLTDKLIF.